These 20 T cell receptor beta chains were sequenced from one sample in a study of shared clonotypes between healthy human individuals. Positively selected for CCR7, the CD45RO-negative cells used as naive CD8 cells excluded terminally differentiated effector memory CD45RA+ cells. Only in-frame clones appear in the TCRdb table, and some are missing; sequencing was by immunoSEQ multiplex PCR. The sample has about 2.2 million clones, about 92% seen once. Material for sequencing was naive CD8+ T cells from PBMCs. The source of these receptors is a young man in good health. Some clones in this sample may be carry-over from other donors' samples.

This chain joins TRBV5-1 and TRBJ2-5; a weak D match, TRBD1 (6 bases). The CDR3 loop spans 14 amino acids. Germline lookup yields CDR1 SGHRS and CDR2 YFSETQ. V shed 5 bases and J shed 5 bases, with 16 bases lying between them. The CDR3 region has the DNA TGCGCCAGCAGGCCACAGGGTCAGATGGAGACCCAGTACTTC. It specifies CASRPQGQMETQYF.

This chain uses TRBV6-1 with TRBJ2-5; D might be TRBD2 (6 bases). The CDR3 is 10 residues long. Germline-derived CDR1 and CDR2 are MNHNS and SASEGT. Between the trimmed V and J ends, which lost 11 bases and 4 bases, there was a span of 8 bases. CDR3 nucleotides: TGTGCCGGAGGGGTAGAGACCCAGTACTTC. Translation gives CAGGVETQYF.

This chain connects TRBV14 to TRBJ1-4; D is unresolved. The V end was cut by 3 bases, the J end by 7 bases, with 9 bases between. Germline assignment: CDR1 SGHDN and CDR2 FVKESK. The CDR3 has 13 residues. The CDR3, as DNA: TGTGCCAGCAGCCATAGTTGGAGTGAAAAACTGTTTTTT. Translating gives CASSHSWSEKLFF. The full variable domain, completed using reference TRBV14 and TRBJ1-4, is EAGVTQFPSHSVIEKGQTVTLRCDPISGHDNLYWYRRVMGKEIKFLLHFVKESKQDESGMPNNRFLAERTGGTYSTLKVQPAELEDSGVYFCASSHSWSEKLFFGSGTQLSVL.

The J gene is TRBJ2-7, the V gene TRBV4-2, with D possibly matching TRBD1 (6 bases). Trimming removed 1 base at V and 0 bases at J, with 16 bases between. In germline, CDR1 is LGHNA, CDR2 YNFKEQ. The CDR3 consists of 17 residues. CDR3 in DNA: TGTGCCAGCAGCCAAGTGAGGTGGGGACAACACTCCTACGAGCAGTACTTC. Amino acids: CASSQVRWGQHSYEQYF.

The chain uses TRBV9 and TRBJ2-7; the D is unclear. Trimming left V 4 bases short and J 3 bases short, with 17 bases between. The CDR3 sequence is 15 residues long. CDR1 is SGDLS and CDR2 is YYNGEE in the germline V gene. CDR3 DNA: TGTGCCAGCAGCCCTCGAGGTAACCTGAACTACGAGCAGTACTTC. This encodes CASSPRGNLNYEQYF.

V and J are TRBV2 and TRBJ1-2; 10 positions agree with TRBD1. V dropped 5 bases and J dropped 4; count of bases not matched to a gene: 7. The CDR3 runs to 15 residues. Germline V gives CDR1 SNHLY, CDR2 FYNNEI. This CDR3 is CASSSGTGVVYGYTF. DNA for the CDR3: TGTGCCAGCAGTTCCGGGACAGGGGTCGTCTATGGCTACACCTTC.

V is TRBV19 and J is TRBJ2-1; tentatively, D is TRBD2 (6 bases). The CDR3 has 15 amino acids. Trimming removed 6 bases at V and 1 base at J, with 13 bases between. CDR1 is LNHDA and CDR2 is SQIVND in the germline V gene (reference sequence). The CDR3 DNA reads TGTGCCAGTAGGGAGGGCGCTAGGTCCTACAATGAGCAGTTCTTC. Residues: CASREGARSYNEQFF.

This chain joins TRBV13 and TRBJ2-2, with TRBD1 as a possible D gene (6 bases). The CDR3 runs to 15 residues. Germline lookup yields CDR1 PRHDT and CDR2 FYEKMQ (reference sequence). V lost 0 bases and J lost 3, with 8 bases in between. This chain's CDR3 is CASSLGSGDTGELFF. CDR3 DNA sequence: TGTGCCAGCAGCTTAGGCTCAGGGGACACCGGGGAGCTGTTTTTT.

CDR3 sequence reads: CASSVRPRETDTQYF. The CDR3 bases are TGTGCCAGCAGCGTTAGGCCCAGGGAAACAGATACGCAGTATTTT. This chain links TRBV9 with TRBJ2-3; a possible D gene is TRBD1 (5 bases). CDR1 is SGDLS, CDR2 YYNGEE, per germline. The CDR3 loop spans 15 amino acids. The germline V and J ends were trimmed by 2 bases and 3 bases, with 13 bases remaining between them.

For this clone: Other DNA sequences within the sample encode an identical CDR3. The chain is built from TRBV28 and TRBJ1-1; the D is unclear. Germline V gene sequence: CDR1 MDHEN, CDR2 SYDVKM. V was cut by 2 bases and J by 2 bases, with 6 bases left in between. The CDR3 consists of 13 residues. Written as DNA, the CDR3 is TGTGCCAGCAGTTTAGTTGATAACACTGAAGCTTTCTTT. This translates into CASSLVDNTEAFF.

In nucleotides, the CDR3 is TGTGCCAGCAGCCCTTACAGGACTCACTCTGGGGCCAACGTCCTGACTTTC. Protein: CASSPYRTHSGANVLTF. The chain links TRBV7-8 to TRBJ2-6; D tentatively reads TRBD1 or TRBD2 (5 bases each). The germline V and J ends were trimmed by 5 bases and 0 bases, with 14 bases remaining between them. The CDR3 spans 17 residues. Germline assignment: CDR1 SGHVS and CDR2 FQNEAQ.

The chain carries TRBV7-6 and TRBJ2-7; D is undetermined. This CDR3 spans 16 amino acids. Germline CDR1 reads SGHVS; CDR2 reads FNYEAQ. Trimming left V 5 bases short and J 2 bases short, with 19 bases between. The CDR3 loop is CASSESLNQFTYEQYF. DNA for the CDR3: TGTGCCAGCAGCGAGTCGCTCAATCAGTTTACCTACGAGCAGTACTTC.

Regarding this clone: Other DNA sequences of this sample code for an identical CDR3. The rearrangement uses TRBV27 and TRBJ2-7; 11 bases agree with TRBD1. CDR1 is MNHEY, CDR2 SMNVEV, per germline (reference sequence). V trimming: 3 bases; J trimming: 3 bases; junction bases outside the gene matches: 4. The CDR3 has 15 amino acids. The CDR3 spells CASSLSGTGGYEQYF. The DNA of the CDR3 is TGTGCCAGCAGTTTGTCAGGGACAGGGGGCTACGAGCAGTACTTC.

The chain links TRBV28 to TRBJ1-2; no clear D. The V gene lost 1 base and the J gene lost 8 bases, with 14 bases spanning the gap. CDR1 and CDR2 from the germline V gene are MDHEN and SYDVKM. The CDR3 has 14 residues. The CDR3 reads CASSLYSVVAGYTF. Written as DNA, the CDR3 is TGTGCCAGCAGTTTATATTCGGTGGTGGCGGGCTACACCTTC.

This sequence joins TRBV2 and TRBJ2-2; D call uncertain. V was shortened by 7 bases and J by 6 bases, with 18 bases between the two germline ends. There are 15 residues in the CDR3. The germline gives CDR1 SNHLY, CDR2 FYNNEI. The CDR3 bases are TGTGCCAGCACCGAAGGACCCTCGCCCGCCGGGGAGCTGTTTTTT. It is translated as CASTEGPSPAGELFF.

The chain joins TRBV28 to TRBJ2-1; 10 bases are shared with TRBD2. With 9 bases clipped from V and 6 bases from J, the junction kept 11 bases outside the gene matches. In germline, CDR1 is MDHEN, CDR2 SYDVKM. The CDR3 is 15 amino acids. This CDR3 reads CASTGLATTLNEQFF. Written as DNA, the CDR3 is TGTGCCAGTACGGGACTAGCGACGACCCTCAATGAGCAGTTCTTC.

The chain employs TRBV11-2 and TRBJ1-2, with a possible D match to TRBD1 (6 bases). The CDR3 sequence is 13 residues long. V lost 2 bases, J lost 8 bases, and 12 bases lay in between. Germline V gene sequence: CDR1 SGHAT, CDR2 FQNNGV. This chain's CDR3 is CASSLWGARGYTF. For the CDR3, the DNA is TGTGCCAGCAGCTTATGGGGGGCGAGAGGCTACACCTTC.

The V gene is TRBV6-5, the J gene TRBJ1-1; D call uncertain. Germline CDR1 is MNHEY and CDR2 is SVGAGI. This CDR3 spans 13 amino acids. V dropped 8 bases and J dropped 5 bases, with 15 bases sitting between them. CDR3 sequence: CASGDGFGTEAFF. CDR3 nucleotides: TGTGCCAGCGGCGACGGGTTTGGGACTGAAGCTTTCTTT.

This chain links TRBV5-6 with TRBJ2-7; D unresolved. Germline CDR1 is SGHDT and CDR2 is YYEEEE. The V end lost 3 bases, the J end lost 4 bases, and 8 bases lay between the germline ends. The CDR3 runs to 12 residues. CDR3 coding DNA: TGTGCCAGCAGCTCACAGCGTTACGAGCAGTACTTC. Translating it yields CASSSQRYEQYF.

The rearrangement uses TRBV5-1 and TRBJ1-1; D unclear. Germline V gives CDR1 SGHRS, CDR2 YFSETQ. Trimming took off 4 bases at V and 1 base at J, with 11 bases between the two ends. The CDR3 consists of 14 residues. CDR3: CASSTSPGNTEAFF. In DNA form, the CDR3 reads TGCGCCAGCAGCACTTCTCCGGGGAACACTGAAGCTTTCTTT.